This T cell receptor beta chain was recorded in a study of blood T cell repertoires in COVID-19. The overall study: Acute and convalescent COVID-19 specimens originated in the United States, Italy and Spain. PBMCs, B-cell-depleted T cells, or T cells provided the cDNA or gDNA that made up the material.

In the original workflow: Estimation of nucleated cell counts was performed using reference gene primer amplification. Clones were read by immunoSEQ multiplex PCR, and TCRdb kept only the in-frame ones, dropping some. V and J calls and clone size are those listed in that table; D and trimming were worked out from the DNA. The table lists under 200,000 clones, around 89% of them singletons. Participants reported their clinical history, and cohort assignment relied on those reports. Sample: PBMCs or T cells enriched from blood (not recorded which). The receptor was isolated from a woman aged 18-29 years who had recovered from COVID-19.

This chain's CDR3 is CASSFQGVTEAFF. In DNA, the CDR3 is TGTGCCAGCAGCTTTCAGGGGGTCACTGAAGCTTTCTTT. V gene TRBV11-2 combines with J gene TRBJ1-1; 7 positions agree with TRBD1. The CDR3 length is 13 residues. V shed 3 bases and J 4 bases; nucleotides not matched to a gene: 2. Germline V gene data show CDR1 as SGHAT and CDR2 as FQNNGV.